The 10 T cell receptor beta chains reported below all come from one sample, sequenced in a study of beta chain features in type 1 diabetes. All of the isolated RNA was reverse transcribed, so expressed TCRB transcripts were sequenced. Produced via immunoSEQ multiplex PCR; TCRdb's table is partial and in-frame only. The profile shows around 310,000 clones, approximately 9.9% of them singletons. Sequenced sample: naive CD4+ T cells from blood. These receptors came from a woman younger than 45 in good health.

The chain is built from TRBV9 and TRBJ2-1; D is possibly TRBD1 (5 bases). Between the trimmed V and J ends, which lost 0 bases and 4 bases, there was a span of 14 bases. The germline V gene encodes CDR1 SGDLS and CDR2 YYNGEE. The CDR3 loop spans 16 amino acids. CDR3 amino acids: CASSVVLASGYNEQFF. DNA for the CDR3: TGTGCCAGCAGCGTAGTTCTGGCCTCAGGGTACAATGAGCAGTTCTTC.

This chain joins TRBV18 and TRBJ1-5, with D perhaps matching TRBD1 (6 bases). CDR1 and CDR2 (germline): KGHSH, LQKENI. This CDR3 has 16 residues. V lost 1 base, J lost 1 base, and 11 bases lay in between. The DNA of the CDR3 is TGTGCCAGCTCACCACTGCCCAGGGGAAGCAATCAGCCCCAGCATTTT. This gives the protein CASSPLPRGSNQPQHF.

The chain is built from TRBV7-3 and TRBJ2-3, with D tentatively TRBD2 (6 bases). Germline loops: CDR1 SGHTA, CDR2 FQGTGA. Trimming pared 5 bases from V and 0 bases from J, leaving 12 bases between. CDR3 length equals 15 residues. The CDR3 spells CASSPREVSTDTQYF. Here the CDR3 DNA reads TGTGCCAGCAGCCCGAGGGAGGTCAGCACAGATACGCAGTATTTT.

This clone was seen a handful of times. This chain joins TRBV11-1 and TRBJ2-7; TRBD2 aligns across 9 bases. CDR1 SGHAT and CDR2 FQDESV come from the germline V gene (reference sequence). The CDR3 is 14 amino acids. With 3 bases clipped from V and 5 bases from J, the junction kept 5 bases outside the gene matches. The CDR3 here is CASSFIAGDHEQYF. Here the CDR3 DNA reads TGTGCCAGCAGCTTCATAGCGGGAGACCACGAGCAGTACTTC.

The V gene is TRBV19, the J gene TRBJ2-4, with TRBD1 matching over 8 bases. Germline V gene sequence: CDR1 LNHDA, CDR2 SQIVND (reference sequence). Trimming cost V 6 bases and J 2 bases; bases outside gene matches: 6. This CDR3 region has 15 residues. CDR3 loop: CASSPDRVTKNIQYF. The CDR3 coding sequence is TGTGCCAGTAGCCCGGACAGGGTGACCAAAAACATTCAGTACTTC.

The sample holds a few counts of this clone. This chain joins TRBV28 and TRBJ2-1, with a possible D match to TRBD2 (6 bases). The CDR3 totals 15 residues. V was trimmed by 6 bases and J by 2 bases, leaving 14 bases between them. The germline CDR1 and CDR2 sequences are MDHEN and SYDVKM. For the CDR3, the DNA is TGTGCCAGCAGCCTCGTACTAGCTACCTACAATGAGCAGTTCTTC. It yields the protein CASSLVLATYNEQFF.

The V and J genes are TRBV30 and TRBJ1-2; D ambiguous. V dropped 6 bases and J dropped 1 base, with 6 bases sitting between them. Germline CDR1 GTSNPN, CDR2 SVGIG (reference sequence). The CDR3 runs 11 residues. The CDR3 DNA follows: TGTGCCTGTGGCCTTAACTATGGCTACACCTTC. It yields the protein CACGLNYGYTF.

V gene TRBV29-1 combines with J gene TRBJ2-7, with 9 nucleotides matching TRBD2. CDR3 size: 16 residues. The germline CDR1 and CDR2 sequences are SQVTM and ANQGSEA. The V gene end was trimmed by 2 bases and the J gene end by 1 base; junction bases not matched to a gene: 9. The CDR3 nucleotides are TGCAGCGTTGAAAGGCTAGCGGGAATCGGGTCCTACGAGCAGTACTTC. It yields the protein CSVERLAGIGSYEQYF.

This clone was counted between two and nine times. The chain employs TRBV20-1 and TRBJ1-2; possibly TRBD1 for D (5 bases). V was cut by 8 bases and J by 8 bases, with 15 bases left in between. Germline-derived CDR1 and CDR2 are DFQATT and SNEGSKA (reference sequence). The CDR3 length is 11 residues. CDR3 in DNA: TGCAGTACTACAGGTTATGAGGGCTACACCTTC. Residues: CSTTGYEGYTF.

CDR3 coding DNA: TGTGCCAGCAGCGTAAGACAGGGCCAAGAGACCCAGTACTTC. It translates to CASSVRQGQETQYF. The V call is TRBV9, the J call TRBJ2-5; 7 bases fit TRBD1. This CDR3 is 14 amino acids long. V was clipped by 1 base and J by 1 base; unmatched bases: 1. CDR1 is SGDLS and CDR2 is YYNGEE in the germline V gene.